The clone carrying this T cell receptor beta chain was counted at least ten times. Its antigen is unknown. The data were obtained in a study of T cells in Graves' hyperthyroidism and ophthalmopathy. Findings and limits, study-wide: Ophthalmopathy and stable hyperthyroidism were separated by a 13 V-J model.

The source material, RNA transcripts, was used to amplify TCR beta CDR3 regions. When the TCR CDR3 underwent first-round RT-PCR, the HTBI primer set was used. TCRdb independently ran MiXCR on the multiplex PCR reads; one entry per CDR3 protein. This sample has about 520,000 distinct CDR3 sequences, with 20% to 25% found just once. This CDR3 region has 13 residues. CDR1 and CDR2 from the germline V gene are MNHEY and SVGAGI. V was shortened by 6 bases and J by 5 bases, with 13 bases between the two germline ends. This sequence joins TRBV6-5 and TRBJ1-1, with a weak D call TRBD1 (5 bases). Sequencing was carried out using blood. This TCR was sampled from a man between 18 and 35 years old with Graves' hyperthyroidism. CDR3 in amino acids: CASSSGGITEAFF. Here the CDR3 DNA reads TGTGCCAGCAGCTCCGGGGGAATAACTGAAGCTTTCTTT.